This passage covers 31 T cell receptor beta chains from one sample sequenced in a study of T-cell memory formation after mild COVID-19. TCRdb reanalysed the 5' RACE reads using MiXCR and keeps one entry per CDR3 protein. The data contain 250,000 to 300,000 distinct CDR3 sequences, about 17% of them singletons. The specimen was PBMCs or a T cell subset sorted from them (not recorded which). These TCRs come from a man between 18 and 29 years old who had mild COVID-19 (a few samples of this study predate the infection). Cell type and time point are not known.

At least ten counts were recorded for this clonotype. The V and J genes are TRBV7-3 and TRBJ1-1; D unresolved. V lost 2 bases and J lost 1, with 5 bases in between. Germline CDR1 and CDR2: SGHTA and FQGTGA. The CDR3 length is 13 residues. The CDR3 loop reads CASSLSANTEAFF. In DNA, the CDR3 is TGTGCCAGCAGCTTATCAGCGAACACTGAAGCTTTCTTT.

The chain uses TRBV5-5 and TRBJ2-7; 9 nucleotides line up with TRBD1. CDR1 and CDR2 (germline): SGHKS, YYEKEE (reference sequence). CDR3 size: 14 residues. Trimming at V came to 0 bases and at J to 6 bases, leaving 4 bases not matched to a gene. For the CDR3, the DNA is TGTGCCAGCAGCTTGGCCGGGACAGGGAGCGAGCAGTACGTC. Protein product: CASSLAGTGSEQYV.

This clonotype has ten or more counts. The J gene is TRBJ1-2, the V gene TRBV4-1; maybe TRBD1 (5 bases). Germline V gene sequence: CDR1 MGHRA, CDR2 YSYEKL. Trimming left V 4 bases short and J 2 bases short, with 14 bases between. The CDR3 is 15 amino acids. The CDR3 sequence: CASSPDGAANYGYTF. The CDR3 bases are TGCGCCAGCAGCCCAGACGGGGCCGCGAACTATGGCTACACCTTC.

This clonotype was observed at least ten times. This chain joins TRBV5-1 and TRBJ2-3, with 8 bases fitting TRBD1. V lost 5 bases, J lost 1 base, and 9 bases stayed unmatched. CDR1 is SGHRS, CDR2 YFSETQ, per germline. CDR3 length: 16 amino acids. The CDR3 DNA reads TGCGCCAGCAGATCACCAGGGGGCGAAGGCACAGATACGCAGTATTTT. Encoded protein: CASRSPGGEGTDTQYF.

The V call is TRBV4-1, the J call TRBJ1-5; D possibly corresponds to TRBD1 (6 bases). The CDR3 has 16 amino acids. The germline V and J ends were trimmed by 6 bases and 5 bases, with 20 bases remaining between them. Germline loops: CDR1 MGHRA, CDR2 YSYEKL. The CDR3, as DNA: TGCGCCAGCAGGGACGTAACAGGGAATGGCGATCAGCCCCAGCATTTT. Translation gives CASRDVTGNGDQPQHF.

This clonotype was found a few times. The chain joins TRBV7-9 to TRBJ1-2, with a tentative D call TRBD1 (5 bases). V shed 5 bases and J shed 6 bases, with 13 bases lying between them. Germline values: CDR1 SEHNR, CDR2 FQNEAQ (reference sequence). This CDR3 is 13 amino acids long. This CDR3 is CASSPYGTHGYTF. The DNA for the CDR3 is TGTGCCAGCAGCCCATATGGGACGCATGGCTACACCTTC.

This clonotype was seen a few times. The chain is built from TRBV5-1 and TRBJ1-1; no firm D call. The CDR3 length is 12 residues. The germline V gene has CDR1 SGHRS and CDR2 YFSETQ. Trimming removed 6 bases at V and 3 bases at J, with 9 bases between. As DNA, the CDR3 is TGCGCCAGCACTAAAGTCTACACTGAAGCTTTCTTT. Amino acid sequence: CASTKVYTEAFF.

In its sample, this clonotype was seen a few times. In DNA form, the CDR3 reads TGTGCCAGTAGTTTGCTCGACACCGGGGAGCTGTTTTTT. This codes for CASSLLDTGELFF. J is TRBJ2-2 and V is TRBV19; D unresolved. This CDR3 region has 13 residues. V lost 5 bases and J lost 3, with 7 bases in between. CDR1 and CDR2 from the germline V gene are LNHDA and SQIVND (reference sequence).

This clonotype has at least ten counts. The genes are TRBV4-2 and TRBJ2-3; D uncertain. From germline, CDR1 is LGHNA and CDR2 YNFKEQ. V was clipped by 0 bases and J by 4 bases, with 8 bases between them. This CDR3 is built from 14 residues. As DNA, the CDR3 is TGTGCCAGCAGCCAAGAGAGGACGGCAGATACGCAGTATTTT. Amino acid sequence: CASSQERTADTQYF.

This sequence joins TRBV12-3 or TRBV12-4 and TRBJ2-7; D is ambiguous. There are 16 residues in the CDR3. The germline V and J ends were trimmed by 5 bases and 0 bases, with 17 bases remaining between them. CDR3 sequence: CASSPNSAAYSYEQYV. The CDR3, as DNA: TGTGCCAGCAGTCCAAATTCGGCAGCATACTCCTACGAGCAGTACGTC.

At least ten counts were recorded for this clonotype. The CDR3 bases are TGTGCCAGCAGCTTACAGGGATACCAAGAGACCCAGTACTTC. Protein: CASSLQGYQETQYF. The chain has TRBV11-1 and TRBJ2-5, with D possibly matching TRBD1 (5 bases). This CDR3 has 14 amino acids. CDR1 is SGHAT and CDR2 is FQDESV in the germline V gene (reference sequence). Trimming left V 2 bases short and J 0 bases short, with 7 bases between.

This chain uses TRBV20-1 with TRBJ2-7; either TRBD1 or TRBD2 may fit D (6 bases each). This CDR3 has 15 residues. The V gene's germline CDR1 is DFQATT and CDR2 SNEGSKA (reference sequence). The germline V and J ends were trimmed by 5 bases and 1 base, with 18 bases remaining between them. This CDR3 reads CSAPNPGGRSYEQYV. DNA for the CDR3: TGCAGTGCTCCAAACCCCGGGGGCCGATCCTACGAGCAGTACGTC.

The V and J genes are TRBV7-2 and TRBJ2-7; 8 positions agree with TRBD1. CDR1 SGHTA and CDR2 FQGNSA come from the germline V gene. The V gene end was trimmed by 4 bases and the J gene end by 2 bases; junction bases not matched to a gene: 13. The CDR3 sequence is 17 residues long. This CDR3 reads CASSSLGGTGNTYEQYF. For the CDR3, the DNA is TGTGCCAGCAGCTCCCTAGGCGGGACAGGTAATACCTACGAGCAGTACTTC.

This clonotype was observed a few times. J is TRBJ2-3 and V is TRBV20-1, with D unclear. With 0 bases removed from V and 2 bases from J, the gap between germline ends came to 12 bases. This CDR3 is built from 15 residues. Germline CDR1 is DFQATT and CDR2 is SNEGSKA (reference sequence). For the CDR3, the DNA is TGCAGTGCTAGAGAACGTTCTCCACCCACAGATACGCAGTATTTT. It encodes CSARERSPPTDTQYF.

J is TRBJ2-3 and V is TRBV5-5; D call uncertain. Trimming removed 4 bases at V and 2 bases at J, with 14 bases between. This CDR3 is built from 15 residues. Germline values: CDR1 SGHKS, CDR2 YYEKEE (reference sequence). The CDR3 DNA sequence: TGTGCCAGCAGCCTGACTCCTGACGACACAGATACGCAGTATTTT. Translated, it gives CASSLTPDDTDTQYF.

This clonotype was detected only a few times. This chain connects TRBV7-9 to TRBJ2-3, with D possibly being TRBD1 or TRBD2 (5 bases each). Germline CDR1 SEHNR, CDR2 FQNEAQ (reference sequence). The CDR3 is made up of 17 amino acids. Trimming removed 5 bases from V and 4 bases from J, with 22 bases in between. CDR3 DNA: TGTGCCAGCAGCCCTACCCCGGCAGCCGGGACCCCAGATACGCAGTATTTT. Its translation: CASSPTPAAGTPDTQYF.

This clonotype was counted between two and nine times. CDR3 protein: CASSWGTGHNEQCV. The CDR3, as DNA: TGCGCCAGCAGCTGGGGGACAGGGCACAACGAGCAGTGCGTC. This sequence joins TRBV5-1 and TRBJ2-7, with 9 bases aligning to TRBD1. Germline CDR1 reads SGHRS; CDR2 reads YFSETQ. CDR3 length: 14 amino acids.

This sequence joins TRBV7-9 and TRBJ1-1, with D unclear. The CDR3 extends over 12 amino acids. The germline V gene has CDR1 SEHNR and CDR2 FQNEAQ (reference sequence). The V end was cut by 1 base, the J end by 11 bases, with 11 bases between. CDR3 sequence reads: CASSLDGSRAFF. The CDR3 DNA reads as TGTGCCAGCAGCTTAGACGGGTCTCGGGCTTTCTTT. The whole variable domain, filled in from reference TRBV7-9 and TRBJ1-1, reads DTGVSQNPRHKITKRGQNVTFRCDPISEHNRLYWYRQTLGQGPEFLTYFQNEAQLEKSRLLSDRFSAERPKGSFSTLEIQRTEQGDSAMYLCASSLDGSRAFFGQGTRLTVV.

This clonotype was picked up a small number of times. The chain uses TRBV7-2 and TRBJ1-1; 10 nucleotides match TRBD1. The CDR3 loop spans 13 amino acids. Germline CDR1 reads SGHTA; CDR2 reads FQGNSA. The junction had 8 bases not matched to a gene; V was cut back by 5 bases and J by 11 bases. The CDR3 here is CASSRDRGGGAFF. DNA of the CDR3: TGTGCCAGCAGCCGGGACAGGGGCGGAGGGGCTTTCTTT.

The gene calls are TRBV6-2 or TRBV6-3 and TRBJ1-2; tentatively, D is TRBD1 (5 bases). The germline CDR1 and CDR2 sequences are MNHEY and SVGEGT. This CDR3 comprises 15 residues. V lost 0 bases and J 6 bases, leaving 14 bases between the germline ends. The CDR3 loop reads CASSYSVTPGHGYTF. The CDR3 bases are TGTGCCAGCAGTTACTCCGTGACACCAGGGCATGGCTACACCTTC.

In its sample, this clonotype was seen a few times. The chain links TRBV7-9 to TRBJ1-1; D unclear. CDR1 and CDR2 (germline): SEHNR, FQNEAQ (reference sequence). V was pared by 5 bases and J by 4 bases, with 17 bases between. This CDR3 comprises 15 residues. The CDR3 protein is CASSERGPRLTEAFF. The DNA of the CDR3 is TGTGCCAGCAGCGAAAGAGGGCCTCGCCTCACTGAAGCTTTCTTT.

The CDR3 sequence: CSARGGQAGARDEQFF. CDR3 DNA: TGCAGTGCTAGAGGGGGCCAAGCGGGGGCCAGGGATGAGCAGTTCTTC. V gene TRBV20-1 combines with J gene TRBJ2-1, with 8 bases aligning to TRBD2. The CDR3 runs to 16 residues. CDR1 and CDR2 (germline): DFQATT, SNEGSKA (reference sequence). Germline trimming cut 1 base from V and 8 bases from J; bases unmatched to any gene: 13.

Only a few counts were recorded for this clonotype. The chain recombines TRBV20-1 with TRBJ1-1; tentatively, D is TRBD1 (5 bases). The length of the CDR3 is 15 residues. The germline V gene encodes CDR1 DFQATT and CDR2 SNEGSKA (reference sequence). V was cut by 1 base and J by 1 base, with 13 bases left in between. The CDR3 DNA sequence: TGCAGTGCTAGAGTTTCCCGGGGCGCGAACACTGAAGCTTTCTTT. It translates to CSARVSRGANTEAFF.

CDR3 sequence reads: CASTPVDRGSLGYTF. DNA for the CDR3: TGTGCCAGCACCCCCGTGGACAGGGGTTCACTTGGCTACACCTTC. The chain joins TRBV2 to TRBJ1-2, with 9 bases identical to TRBD1. The V and J ends lost 7 bases and 7 bases, in that order; junction bases with no gene match: 13. This CDR3 is built from 15 residues. Germline-derived CDR1 and CDR2 are SNHLY and FYNNEI.

The rearrangement uses TRBV5-1 and TRBJ1-1; D is uncertain. The germline V and J ends were trimmed by 2 bases and 4 bases, with 15 bases remaining between them. The germline CDR1 and CDR2 sequences are SGHRS and YFSETQ. This CDR3 spans 15 amino acids. For the CDR3, the DNA is TGCGCCAGCAGCTTATCTTACGCGGGGATCACTGAAGCTTTCTTT. Amino acids: CASSLSYAGITEAFF.

This clonotype is categorized as medium-sized. V and J are TRBV27 and TRBJ2-5; D perhaps matches TRBD1 (5 bases). Germline V gene sequence: CDR1 MNHEY, CDR2 SMNVEV (reference sequence). This CDR3 region has 14 residues. The ends were cut back, 2 bases at V and 2 bases at J, with 9 bases in the middle. As DNA, the CDR3 is TGTGCCAGCAGTTTAGACAGCACACAAGAGACCCAGTACTTC. Amino acids: CASSLDSTQETQYF.

The chain recombines TRBV6-2 or TRBV6-3 with TRBJ1-6, with 9 bases that match TRBD1. CDR1 and CDR2 from the germline V gene are MNHEY and SVGEGT. This CDR3 spans 14 amino acids. V lost 6 bases to trimming and J lost 9 bases; unmatched junction nucleotides: 6. The CDR3 loop is CASRGTGSGSPLHF. In DNA form, the CDR3 reads TGTGCCAGCAGAGGGACAGGGTCGGGTTCACCCCTCCACTTT.

The chain uses TRBV6-6 and TRBJ1-2; the match to TRBD1 covers 7 bases. The CDR3 extends over 17 amino acids. Germline V gives CDR1 MNHNY, CDR2 SVGAGI (reference sequence). V shed 2 bases and J 1 base; nucleotides not matched to a gene: 10. The CDR3 here is CASSYGDSRPLNYGYTF. The CDR3 DNA sequence: TGTGCCAGCAGTTACGGGGACAGCCGTCCGCTTAACTATGGCTACACCTTC.

This clonotype has just a few counts. V and J are TRBV7-9 and TRBJ2-3, with D perhaps matching TRBD2 (7 bases). This CDR3 contains 14 residues. V was cut by 5 bases and J by 4 bases, with 13 bases left in between. Germline V gives CDR1 SEHNR, CDR2 FQNEAQ (reference sequence). Written as DNA, the CDR3 is TGTGCCAGCAGCCCGGCGGGGGCCTCAGATACGCAGTATTTT. Translated: CASSPAGASDTQYF.

Here the CDR3 DNA reads TGTGCCAGCAGCATCACAGGGGGAACAGAGACCCAGTACTTC. This encodes CASSITGGTETQYF. The V and J genes are TRBV9 and TRBJ2-5, with TRBD1 matching 8 bases. This CDR3 region has 14 residues. Trimming at V came to 4 bases and at J to 4 bases, leaving 6 bases not matched to a gene. The germline gives CDR1 SGDLS, CDR2 YYNGEE.

This clonotype was picked up a small number of times. The chain is built from TRBV11-3 and TRBJ2-2; 8 bases line up with TRBD2. Germline CDR1 reads SGHNT; CDR2 reads YENEEA. The CDR3 is made up of 15 amino acids. Germline trimming cut 5 bases from V and 6 bases from J; bases unmatched to any gene: 8. CDR3 coding DNA: TGTGCCAGCAGCCCCGGGGTAGCGGGGTCCGGGGAGCTGTTTTTT. It yields the protein CASSPGVAGSGELFF.